These 2 T cell receptor beta chains came from one sample sequenced in a study of cytomegalovirus exposure and HLA in healthy donors. The PCR made use of 60 Vbeta and 13 Jbeta primers. TCRdb's copy holds only in-frame clones and misses some; the assay was immunoSEQ multiplex PCR. The sample has some 95,000 clones; roughly 70% are singletons. Source material: PBMCs. The source of these receptors is a woman between 18 and 29 years old in good health and CMV-seropositive.

The sample holds one count of this clone. The CDR3 protein is CASSPDSTPYEQYF. As DNA, the CDR3 is TGTGCCAGCAGCCCAGACAGTACTCCCTACGAGCAGTACTTC. V gene TRBV7-9 combines with J gene TRBJ2-7; D is perhaps TRBD1 (5 bases). The CDR3 is 14 amino acids. The germline V gene encodes CDR1 SEHNR and CDR2 FQNEAQ (reference sequence). V lost 5 bases, J lost 2 bases, and 13 bases lay in between.

The chain is built from TRBV6-5 and TRBJ1-2; 7 bases fit TRBD1. Trimming at V came to 6 bases and at J to 8 bases, leaving 9 bases not matched to a gene. CDR1 MNHEY and CDR2 SVGAGI come from the germline V gene. The CDR3 has 13 amino acids. The CDR3 loop reads CASSLDRAGGYTF. In DNA form, the CDR3 reads TGTGCCAGCAGCCTCGACAGGGCCGGGGGCTACACCTTC.